The clone carrying this T cell receptor (beta chain) was seen a single time. Its target is not known. At one boundary the junction diverges from the germline segment, which might be a read error. The data derive from a study of radiotherapy plus CTLA-4 blockade in lung cancer. This CDR3 region has 11 residues. Germline V lookup: CDR1 SGHDN, CDR2 FVKESK. Measured with immunoSEQ multiplex PCR; TCRdb has only the in-frame clones, and not every one. The sample lists roughly 30,000 clones; about 72% were seen once. Whole-study findings and limits: In blood, TCR clones derived from the tumor expanded after radiotherapy plus ipilimumab.

The sequence was collected from a human donor with non-small cell lung cancer who had stable disease on radiotherapy plus ipilimumab. V and J are TRBV14 and TRBJ1-3, with D possibly being TRBD1 (5 bases). The sequencing here drew on peripheral blood, taken from a patient treated with radiotherapy plus ipilimumab. The CDR3 DNA sequence: TGTGCCAGCAGCCAAGAAGGGATGGGGGATTTT. Translation gives CASSQEGMGDF.